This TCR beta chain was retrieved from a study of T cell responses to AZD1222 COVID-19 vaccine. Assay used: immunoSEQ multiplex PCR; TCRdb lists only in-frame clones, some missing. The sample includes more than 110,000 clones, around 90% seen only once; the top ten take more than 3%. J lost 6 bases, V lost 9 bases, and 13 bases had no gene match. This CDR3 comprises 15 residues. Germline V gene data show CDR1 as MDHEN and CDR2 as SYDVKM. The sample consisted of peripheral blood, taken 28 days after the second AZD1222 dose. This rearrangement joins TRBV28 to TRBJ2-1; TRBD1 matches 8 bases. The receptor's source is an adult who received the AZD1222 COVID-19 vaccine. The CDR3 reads CASLGQGAFGNEQFF. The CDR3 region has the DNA TGTGCCAGTTTGGGGCAGGGGGCCTTTGGCAATGAGCAGTTCTTC. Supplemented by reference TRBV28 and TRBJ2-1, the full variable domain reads DVKVTQSSRYLVKRTGEKVFLECVQDMDHENMFWYRQDPGLGLRLIYFSYDVKMKEKGDIPEGYSVSREKKERFSLILESASTNQTSMYLCASLGQGAFGNEQFFGPGTRLTVL.